This is a list of T cell receptor beta chains from one sample in a study of OX40 agonist ivuxolimab in advanced cancers. Here immunoSEQ multiplex PCR was the method, and the copy in TCRdb shows in-frame clones only, minus some. The table shows under 80,000 clones, with around nine tenths occurring only once. Sequences were derived from CD4+ or CD8+ T cells sorted from blood, sampled in a trial of the OX40 agonist ivuxolimab. These receptors were collected from an adult with an advanced solid tumor such as melanoma, head and neck, liver or kidney cancer. Both conserved end residues are part of each CDR3. Each record gives: V gene, clone size, D gene, J gene, CDR3 protein, CDR3 DNA. A D gene is named only where the DNA matches it firmly. Clone size is not always given. Where it is, it says once, few, many or a class for expanded clones.

>TRBV28|-|-|TRBJ1-5
CASRPNNQPQHF
TGTGCCAGCCGTCCCAATAATCAGCCCCAGCATTTT
>TRBV25-1|-|-|TRBJ1-4
CASSEADGPEKLFF
TGTGCCAGCAGTGAAGCCGACGGTCCTGAAAAACTGTTTTTT
>TRBV28|many|-|TRBJ1-2
CASSRLEAGYTF
TGTGCCAGCAGTCGATTGGAGGCTGGCTACACCTTC
>TRBV6-5|-|-|TRBJ2-7
CASSSPYEQYF
TGTGCCAGCAGTTCACCCTACGAGCAGTACTTC
>TRBV6-1|-|-|TRBJ2-7
CASSDPDGSGDYEQYF
TGTGCCAGCAGTGACCCGGACGGGTCAGGAGACTACGAGCAGTACTTC
>TRBV27|-|-|TRBJ1-1
CASSLRRAQNTEAFF
TGTGCCAGCAGTTTAAGACGGGCCCAGAACACTGAAGCTTTCTTT
>TRBV5-5|-|-|TRBJ1-2
CASSLRARDYGYTF
TGTGCCAGCAGCTTGAGGGCCAGGGACTATGGCTACACCTTC
>TRBV16|-|-|TRBJ2-7
CASSQGTYEQYF
TGTGCCAGCAGCCAGGGCACCTACGAGCAGTACTTC
>TRBV5-6|-|TRBD2|TRBJ2-1
CASSYKGLAGPNEQFF
TGTGCCAGCAGCTATAAGGGACTAGCGGGACCCAATGAGCAGTTCTTC
>TRBV2|few|-|TRBJ1-6
CASRPESSVNLHF
TGTGCCAGCAGGCCTGAGTCGTCGGTGAACCTCCACTTT
>TRBV19|-|TRBD1|TRBJ2-7
CASSTQGAYEQYF
TGTGCCAGTAGTACTCAGGGGGCTTACGAGCAGTACTTC